This T cell receptor beta chain was sequenced in a study of blood T cell repertoires in COVID-19. On the study more broadly: Sites across the United States, Italy and Spain contributed samples from acute and convalescent COVID-19.

As handled by the study authors: Scientists estimated how many nucleated cells there were by amplifying reference gene primers. Only in-frame clones appear in the TCRdb table, and some are missing; sequencing was by immunoSEQ multiplex PCR. The DNA was the basis for D and trimming; V, J and clone size are from that table. Among hundreds of thousands of clones listed, 80% to 90% were seen once. Germline V gene sequence: CDR1 MNHEY, CDR2 SVGAGI. The CDR3 is 14 amino acids. Deletions cut 5 bases from V and 1 base from J, with 10 bases between. The chain combines TRBV6-5 with TRBJ2-3; D unresolved. This receptor was taken from a man in his forties or fifties with acute or convalescent COVID-19. The sequenced sample was peripheral blood. The chain's CDR3 is CASSKEFGTDTQYF. The CDR3 DNA follows: TGTGCCAGCAGTAAGGAGTTTGGCACAGATACGCAGTATTTT.